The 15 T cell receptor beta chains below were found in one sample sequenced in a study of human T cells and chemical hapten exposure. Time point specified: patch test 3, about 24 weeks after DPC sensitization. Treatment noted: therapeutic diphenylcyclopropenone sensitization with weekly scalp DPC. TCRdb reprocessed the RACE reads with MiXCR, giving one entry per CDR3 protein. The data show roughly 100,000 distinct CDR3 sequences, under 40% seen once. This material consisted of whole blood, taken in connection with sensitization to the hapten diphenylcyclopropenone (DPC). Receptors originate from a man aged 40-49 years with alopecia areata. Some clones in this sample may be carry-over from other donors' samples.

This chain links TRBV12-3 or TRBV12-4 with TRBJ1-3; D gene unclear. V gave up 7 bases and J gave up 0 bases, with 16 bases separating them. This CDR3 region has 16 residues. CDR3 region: CASTAWSRISGNTIYF. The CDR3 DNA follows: TGTGCCAGCACCGCCTGGTCCCGAATCTCTGGAAACACCATATATTTT.

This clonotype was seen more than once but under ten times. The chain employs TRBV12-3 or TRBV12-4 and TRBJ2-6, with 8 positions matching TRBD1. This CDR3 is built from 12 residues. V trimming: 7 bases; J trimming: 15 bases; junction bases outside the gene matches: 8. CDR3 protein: CASTGPGTGLTF. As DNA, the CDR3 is TGTGCCAGCACTGGACCAGGGACAGGCCTGACTTTC.

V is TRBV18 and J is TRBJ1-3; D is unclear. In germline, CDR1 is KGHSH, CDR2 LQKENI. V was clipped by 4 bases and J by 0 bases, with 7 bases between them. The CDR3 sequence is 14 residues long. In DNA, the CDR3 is TGTGCCAGCTCACGTCCGGTCTCTGGAAACACCATATATTTT. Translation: CASSRPVSGNTIYF.

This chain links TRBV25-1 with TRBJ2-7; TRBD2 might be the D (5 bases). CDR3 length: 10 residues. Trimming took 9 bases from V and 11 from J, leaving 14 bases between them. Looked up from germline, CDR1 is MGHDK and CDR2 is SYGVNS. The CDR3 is CASSDSEEYV. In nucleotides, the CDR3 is TGTGCCAGTTCGGACTCGGAAGAGTACGTC.

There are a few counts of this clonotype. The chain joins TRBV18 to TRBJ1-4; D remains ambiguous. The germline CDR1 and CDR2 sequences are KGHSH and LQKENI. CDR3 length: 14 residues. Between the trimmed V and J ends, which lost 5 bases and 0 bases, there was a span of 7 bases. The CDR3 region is CASSETATNEKLFF. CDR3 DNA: TGTGCCAGCTCAGAGACCGCAACTAATGAAAAACTGTTTTTT.

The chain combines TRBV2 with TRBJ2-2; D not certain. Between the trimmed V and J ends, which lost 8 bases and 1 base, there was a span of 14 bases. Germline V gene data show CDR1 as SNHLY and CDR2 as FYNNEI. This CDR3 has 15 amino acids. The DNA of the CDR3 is TGTGCCAGCGAGCAGGACGAGCGGAACACCGGGGAGCTGTTTTTT. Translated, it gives CASEQDERNTGELFF.

CDR3 bases: TGTGCCAGCAGCTTAGAACGGGGGTACGAGCAGTACTTC. Translation gives CASSLERGYEQYF. The chain combines TRBV11-2 with TRBJ2-7; a weak D match, TRBD2 (6 bases). Germline CDR1 is SGHAT and CDR2 is FQNNGV. The CDR3 sequence is 13 residues long. V gave up 0 bases and J gave up 4 bases, with 7 bases separating them.

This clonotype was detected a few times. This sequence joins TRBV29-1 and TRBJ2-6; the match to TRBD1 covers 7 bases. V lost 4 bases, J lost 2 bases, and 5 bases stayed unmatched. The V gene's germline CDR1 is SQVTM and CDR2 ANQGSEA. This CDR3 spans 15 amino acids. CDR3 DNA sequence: TGCAGCGTTGGGACAGGTACGGCTGGGGCCAACGTCCTGACTTTC. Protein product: CSVGTGTAGANVLTF.

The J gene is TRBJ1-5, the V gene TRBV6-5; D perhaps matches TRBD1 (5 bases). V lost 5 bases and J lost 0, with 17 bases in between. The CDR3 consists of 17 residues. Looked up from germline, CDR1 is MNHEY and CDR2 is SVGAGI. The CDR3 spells CASSPFQGQNSNQPQHF. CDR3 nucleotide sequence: TGTGCCAGCAGTCCCTTCCAGGGTCAAAATAGCAATCAGCCCCAGCATTTT.

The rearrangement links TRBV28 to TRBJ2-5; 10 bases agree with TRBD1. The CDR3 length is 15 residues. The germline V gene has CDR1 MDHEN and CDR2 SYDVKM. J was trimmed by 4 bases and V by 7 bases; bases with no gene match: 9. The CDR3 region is CASKDGTGEGETQYF. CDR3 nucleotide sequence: TGTGCCAGCAAGGACGGGACAGGGGAGGGAGAGACCCAGTACTTC. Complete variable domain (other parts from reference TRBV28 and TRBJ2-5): DVKVTQSSRYLVKRTGEKVFLECVQDMDHENMFWYRQDPGLGLRLIYFSYDVKMKEKGDIPEGYSVSREKKERFSLILESASTNQTSMYLCASKDGTGEGETQYFGPGTRLLVL.

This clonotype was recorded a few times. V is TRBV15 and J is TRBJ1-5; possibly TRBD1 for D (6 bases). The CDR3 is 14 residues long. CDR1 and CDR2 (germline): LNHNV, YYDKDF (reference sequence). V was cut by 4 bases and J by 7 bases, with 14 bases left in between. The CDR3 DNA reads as TGTGCCACCAGCATCACAGGGATGAGCCAGCCCCAGCATTTT. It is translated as CATSITGMSQPQHF.

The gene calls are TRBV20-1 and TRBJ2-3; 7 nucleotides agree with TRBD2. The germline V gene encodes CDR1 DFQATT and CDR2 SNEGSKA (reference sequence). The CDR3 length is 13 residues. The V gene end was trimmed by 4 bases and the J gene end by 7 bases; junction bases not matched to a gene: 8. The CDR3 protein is CSATGEGPYTQYF. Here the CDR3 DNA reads TGCAGTGCTACGGGGGAGGGCCCTTATACGCAGTATTTT.

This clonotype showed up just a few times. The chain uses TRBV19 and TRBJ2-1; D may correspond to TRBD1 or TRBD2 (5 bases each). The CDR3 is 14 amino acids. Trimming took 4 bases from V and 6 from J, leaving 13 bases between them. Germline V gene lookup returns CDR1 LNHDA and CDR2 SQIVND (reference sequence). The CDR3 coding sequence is TGTGCCAGTAGTACCGGGACGACGGTCAATGAGCAGTTCTTC. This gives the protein CASSTGTTVNEQFF.

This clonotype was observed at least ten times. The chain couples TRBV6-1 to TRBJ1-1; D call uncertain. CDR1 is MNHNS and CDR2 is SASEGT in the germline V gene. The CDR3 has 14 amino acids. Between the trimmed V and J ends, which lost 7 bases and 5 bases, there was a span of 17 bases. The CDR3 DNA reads TGTGCCAGCAATCTCGTAAGGCTGGGAACTGAAGCTTTCTTT. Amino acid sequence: CASNLVRLGTEAFF.

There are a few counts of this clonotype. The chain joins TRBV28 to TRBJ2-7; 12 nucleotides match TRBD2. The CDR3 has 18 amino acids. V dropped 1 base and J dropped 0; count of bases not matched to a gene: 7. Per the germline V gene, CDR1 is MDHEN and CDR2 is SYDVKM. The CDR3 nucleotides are TGTGCCAGCAGTTTATACCTAGCGGGAGGGCCTCTCTCCTACGAGCAGTACGTC. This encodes CASSLYLAGGPLSYEQYV.